This T cell receptor beta chain came from a study of siplizumab effects on memory and regulatory T cells (dated by TCRdb to the late 2010s). Study-level background: Across 7 or 8 responder-stimulator pairs, paired mixed lymphocyte reactions were conducted with siplizumab at about 1 ug/mL and without drug. The effect of the anti-CD2 antibody siplizumab on alloreactive T-cell subsets was examined in allogeneic mixed lymphocyte reactions constructed from human PBMCs.

Cells in the mixed lymphocyte reaction were cultured together at 37 degrees C for 5 to 7 days. Responder PBMCs were labelled with CFSE, stimulator PBMCs were labelled with Violet Dye, and the two were mixed at a 1:1 ratio. Sorted unstimulated T cells and proliferating T cells recovered from mixed lymphocyte reactions underwent TCRbeta CDR3 sequencing. Fresh whole blood from roughly 10 HLA-typed healthy donors was used to isolate PBMCs. For TCR sequencing, responder T cells that had proliferated and were CFSE-low were FACS-sorted once the mixed lymphocyte reaction was over. This clone appeared a few times. There is no known antigen for this receptor. Base qualities are missing; no much larger clone stands one base away. Points the paper makes about the study in general: Whether proliferating Tregs from siplizumab cultures actually had suppressive function was not functionally confirmed. Unstimulated naive T cells appeared to be more diverse than memory T cells, and naive cells seemed to make a substantial contribution to the alloresponse. The cumulative frequency of alloreactive sequences that could be traced back to unstimulated CD4+ memory T cells was significantly reduced by siplizumab. Among mappable alloreactive CD4+ clones, the Treg-derived fraction averaged 68.8% with siplizumab versus 25% to 30% in control reactions. A naive or memory phenotype could not be assigned to roughly 75-96% of proliferating CD4+ or CD8+ clones. Because sequences at frequencies below about 10^-5 were poorly captured, only a minor fraction of alloreactive clones could be mapped back to unstimulated subsets.

Receptor libraries were prepared by the immunoSEQ multiplex PCR assay. The deep sequencing platform assayed approximately 100,000 TCR templates per sample. Genomic DNA extracted from sorted T cells was used for TCRbeta CDR3 sequencing. The authors processed their data as follows. Clonal analysis of TCRbeta CDR3 data was done in the R programming language. Comparing unstimulated samples against CFSE-low samples taken after the reaction was how alloreactive CD4+ and CD8+ clones were defined. By matching sequences to the repertoires of sorted unstimulated Treg and non-Treg cells, each alloreactive CD4+ clone was assigned a regulatory or non-regulatory origin. TCRdb retrieved this table from immuneACCESS and kept in-frame rearrangements only. Not all clones are present; in checked studies, unresolved V genes account for under half, and no reason is known for the remainder. That table supplies the V and J calls and clone size; D and trimming were determined from the DNA. The sample profile shows approximately 9,700 clones; around 42% of them were found once. The ten largest make up around 10% of the sample.

CDR1 is given as LNHDA and CDR2 as SQIVND, both from the germline V gene (reference sequence). The germline V end is reduced by 4 bases and the J end by 4 bases; junction bases left unmatched: 6. Its CDR3 holds 16 amino acids, cysteine through phenylalanine. The sequence is cut down to CDR3 DNA, 48 bases in frame from base 1. Sequenced input: CFSE-low (dividing) CD8+ T cells sorted from an allogeneic mixed lymphocyte reaction. The chain links TRBV19 with TRBJ2-1, and 11 junctional nucleotides match TRBD2. This TCR was recovered from a human donor in good health; the cells came from an allogeneic mixed lymphocyte reaction. The CDR3 reads as follows: CASSTSSGGTYNEQFF. The sequenced DNA is TGTGCCAGTAGTACGTCTAGCGGGGGGACATACAATGAGCAGTTCTTC.